This TCR beta chain appears in the sequencing data of a study of human CD8 memory T cell subsets. Study-level points and caveats: Stem-like memory and precursor exhausted T cell repertoires showed minimal mutual overlap.

Concerning this clonotype itself: What it binds is unknown.

Germline V gene lookup returns CDR1 MRHNA and CDR2 SNTAGT. The CDR3 covers 14 residues. It was UMI-labeled 5' RACE by which the TCR beta libraries were made. After re-calling the 5' RACE reads, TCRdb lists one entry per CDR3 protein, DNA absent. The table for this sample gives about 4,800 distinct CDR3 sequences. This clonotype was sampled from a human donor in good health. The specimen sequenced was CD8+ effector memory T cells (TEM) sorted from PBMCs. Subset of the sample: effector memory CD8 T cells, CCR7- CD45RO+ CD95+. This chain links TRBV6-4 with TRBJ2-3; TCRdb designates TRBD2, a call that cannot be tested without DNA. CDR3 amino acids: CASSDGEAADTQYF.